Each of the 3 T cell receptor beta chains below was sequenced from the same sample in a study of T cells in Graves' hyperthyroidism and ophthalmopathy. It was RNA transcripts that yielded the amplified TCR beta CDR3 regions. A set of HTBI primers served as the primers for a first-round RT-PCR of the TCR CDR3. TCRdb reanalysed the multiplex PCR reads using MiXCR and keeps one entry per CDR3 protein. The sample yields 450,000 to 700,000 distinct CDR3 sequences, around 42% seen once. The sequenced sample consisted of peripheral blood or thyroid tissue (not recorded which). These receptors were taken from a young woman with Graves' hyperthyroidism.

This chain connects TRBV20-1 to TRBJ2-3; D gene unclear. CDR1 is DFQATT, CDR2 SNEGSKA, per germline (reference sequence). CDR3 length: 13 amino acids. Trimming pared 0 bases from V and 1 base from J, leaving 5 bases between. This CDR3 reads CSARDYGTDTQYF. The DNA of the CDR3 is TGCAGTGCTAGAGATTACGGCACAGATACGCAGTATTTT.

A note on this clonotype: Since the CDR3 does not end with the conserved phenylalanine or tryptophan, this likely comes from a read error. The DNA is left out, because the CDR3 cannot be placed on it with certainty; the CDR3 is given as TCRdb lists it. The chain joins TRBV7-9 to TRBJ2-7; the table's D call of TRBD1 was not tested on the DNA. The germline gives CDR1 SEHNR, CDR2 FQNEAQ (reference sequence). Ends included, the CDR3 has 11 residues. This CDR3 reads CASSPKGTAVQ.

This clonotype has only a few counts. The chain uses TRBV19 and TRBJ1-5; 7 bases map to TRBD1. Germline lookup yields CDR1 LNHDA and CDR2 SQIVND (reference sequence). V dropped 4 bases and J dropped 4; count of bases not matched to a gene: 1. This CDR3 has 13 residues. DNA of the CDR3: TGTGCCAGTAGTAAGGGGGCTAATCAGCCCCAGCATTTT. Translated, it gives CASSKGANQPQHF. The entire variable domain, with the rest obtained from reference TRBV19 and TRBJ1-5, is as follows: DGGITQSPKYLFRKEGQNVTLSCEQNLNHDAMYWYRQDPGQGLRLIYYSQIVNDFQKGDIAEGYSVSREKKESFPLTVTSAQKNPTAFYLCASSKGANQPQHFGDGTRLSIL.